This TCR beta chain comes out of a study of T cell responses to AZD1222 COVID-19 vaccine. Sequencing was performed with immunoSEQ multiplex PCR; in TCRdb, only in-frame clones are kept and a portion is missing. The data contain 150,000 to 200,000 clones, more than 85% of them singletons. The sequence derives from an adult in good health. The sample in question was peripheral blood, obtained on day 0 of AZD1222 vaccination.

This CDR3 reads CASSQDYRGNQPQHF. The CDR3 DNA reads TGTGCCAGCAGCCAAGACTACAGGGGGAATCAGCCCCAGCATTTT. V is TRBV4-2 and J is TRBJ1-5; TRBD1 agrees at 8 bases. This CDR3 contains 15 residues. Unmatched junction bases numbered 2, after V lost 0 bases and J lost 4 bases. CDR1 and CDR2 from the germline V gene are LGHNA and YNFKEQ.